This T cell receptor (beta chain) was identified during a study of identical twins. The study's findings and limits: Modelling underestimated the level of out-of-frame TCR alpha sharing observed in monozygotic twins.

The CDR3 totals 12 residues. V shed 5 bases, J shed 9 bases, and the junction held 9 bases outside the gene matches. Per the germline V gene, CDR1 is SQVTM and CDR2 is ANQGSEA. Template switching added a universal primer site, and cDNA bore unique molecular identifiers. TCRdb analysed the 5' RACE reads with MiXCR anew, one entry per CDR3 protein. The sample records roughly 500,000 distinct CDR3 sequences, 20% to 25% being singletons. With respect to this clonotype: Its antigen is undetermined.

The data were also submitted as part of a second study, on T cells expressing NK-cell markers.

The V and J genes are TRBV29-1 and TRBJ2-7; 8 positions match TRBD1. The sample taken for sequencing was CD4+ T cells sorted from blood. The clonotype was recovered from a woman under 30 in good health. The CDR3 spells CSVTGGVFGQYF. The CDR3 nucleotides read TGCAGCGTTACAGGGGGAGTTTTTGGGCAGTACTTC.